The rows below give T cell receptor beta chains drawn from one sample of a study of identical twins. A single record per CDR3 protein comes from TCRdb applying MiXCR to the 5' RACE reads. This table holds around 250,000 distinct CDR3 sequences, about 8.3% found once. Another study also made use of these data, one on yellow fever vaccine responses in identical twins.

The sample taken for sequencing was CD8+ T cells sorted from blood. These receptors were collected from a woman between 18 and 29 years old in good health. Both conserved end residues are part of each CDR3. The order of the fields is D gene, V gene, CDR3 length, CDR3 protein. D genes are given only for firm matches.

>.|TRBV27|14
CASSFVVRRNEQFF
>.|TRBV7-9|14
CASSFRDTSYEQYF
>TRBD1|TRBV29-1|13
CSVEGQAQETQYF
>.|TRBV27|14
CASSPGTTAYEQYF
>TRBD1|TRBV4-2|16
CASSQTTGTGRISLHF
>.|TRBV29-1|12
CSATRDPYEQYF
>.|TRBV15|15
CATSRVGDFSEKLFF
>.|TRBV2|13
CASSGQPYVEQYF
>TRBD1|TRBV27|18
CATSAYWTGPYSNQPQHF
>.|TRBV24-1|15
CATSEGPAGENIQYF
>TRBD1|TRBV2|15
CASSESHTGEGTQYF
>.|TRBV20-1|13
CSARDSGSAGQYF
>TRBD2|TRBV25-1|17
CASSEPFTSGRPGELFF
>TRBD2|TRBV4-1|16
CASSQAGTSGNYEQYF
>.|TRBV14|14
CASSRVSQGGEQYF
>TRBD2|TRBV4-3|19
CASSQVPGPQREGLNEQFF
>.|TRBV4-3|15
CASSQWTEGGYEQYF
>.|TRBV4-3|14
CASSAQGGEETQYF
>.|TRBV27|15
CASSLSAAGGYEQYF
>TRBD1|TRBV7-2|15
CASSQIGGRDQPQHF
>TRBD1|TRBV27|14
CASSDRGPFNEQFF
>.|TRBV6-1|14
CASSERSAWGEQFF
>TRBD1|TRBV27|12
CASGTGYNEQFF
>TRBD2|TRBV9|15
CASSGGGISTDTQYF
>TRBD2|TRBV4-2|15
CASSQELAATDTQYF
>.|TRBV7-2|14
CASSLLAGSYEQYF
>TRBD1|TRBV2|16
CASSSRTGEANSPLHF
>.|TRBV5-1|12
CASSWGGNEQFF
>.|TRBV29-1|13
CSVRGPDRETQYF
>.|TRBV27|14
CASSTVRDSYEQYF
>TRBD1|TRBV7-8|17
CASSLARGQPMSYEQYF
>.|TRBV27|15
CASSVLNPSTDTQYF
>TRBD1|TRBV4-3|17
CASSQDWGTEKAYEQYF
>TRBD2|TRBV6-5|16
CASSFLAGGPNNEQFF
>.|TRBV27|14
CASSLGGPLGTQYF
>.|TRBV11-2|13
CASSLMVLDTQYF
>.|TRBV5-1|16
CASSLGQGSGLYGYTF
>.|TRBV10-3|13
CAIKIDQGASYTF
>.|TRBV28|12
CASSPRRPEQFF
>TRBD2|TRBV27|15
CASSPGGSAADTQYF
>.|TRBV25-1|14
CASTRDIYSYEQYF
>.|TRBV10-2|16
CASRKVETSVTDTQYF
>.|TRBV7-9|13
CASSPVYQETQYF
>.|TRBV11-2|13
CASSLAAIYEQYF
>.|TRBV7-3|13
CASSLSLANEQFF
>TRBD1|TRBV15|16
CATSSRTGGLVNEQFF
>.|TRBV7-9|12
CASSHENQPQHF
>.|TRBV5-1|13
CASSLEGGMGAFF
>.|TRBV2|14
CASMWGQGTGELFF
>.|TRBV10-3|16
CAISGGAGKNTGELFF
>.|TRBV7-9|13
CASTAPGGIWQFF
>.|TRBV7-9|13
CASSFWREKEAFF
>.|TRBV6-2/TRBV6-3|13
CASSWVGGNEQFF